One and the same sample provided the 20 T cell receptor beta chains below, sequenced in a study of cytomegalovirus exposure and HLA in healthy donors. PCR employed 60 Vbeta and 13 Jbeta primers. The method was immunoSEQ multiplex PCR; TCRdb's version includes in-frame clones alone and lacks a portion of them. The sample consists of around 72,000 clones, 66% of them appearing once. The sequencing input was PBMCs. These TCRs come from a man aged 35 to 55 in good health and CMV-seropositive.

The V gene is TRBV7-2, the J gene TRBJ1-2; TRBD1 aligns across 11 bases. V lost 2 bases and J lost 8; bases outside the gene matches: 10. The CDR3 has 16 amino acids. CDR1 is SGHTA and CDR2 is FQGNSA in the germline V gene. The CDR3, as DNA: TGTGCCAGCAGCTTACCCGGGACAGGGGGTTCTTCGGGCTACACCTTC. Protein sequence: CASSLPGTGGSSGYTF. Looking up the rest from reference TRBV7-2 and TRBJ1-2 gives the full variable domain: GAGVSQSPSNKVTEKGKDVELRCDPISGHTALYWYRQSLGQGLEFLIYFQGNSAPDKSGLPSDRFSAERTGGSVSTLTIQRTQQEDSAVYLCASSLPGTGGSSGYTFGSGTRLTVV.

The chain has TRBV6-1 and TRBJ1-2; TRBD1 aligns across 8 bases. CDR1 is MNHNS and CDR2 is SASEGT in the germline V gene. The CDR3 contains 14 residues. The trim removed 5 bases at V and 4 bases at J, leaving 6 bases unmatched. CDR3 DNA: TGTGCCAGCAGTCTACAGGGGGAGGGCTATGGCTACACCTTC. This translates into CASSLQGEGYGYTF.

This chain joins TRBV7-9 and TRBJ1-1; 12 positions match TRBD1. The CDR3 totals 17 residues. Looked up from germline, CDR1 is SEHNR and CDR2 is FQNEAQ (reference sequence). V lost 4 bases to trimming and J lost 3 bases; unmatched junction nucleotides: 9. The CDR3 bases are TGTGCCAGCAGCTCGGGACAGGGGGCAAGATTGGACACTGAAGCTTTCTTT. Protein sequence: CASSSGQGARLDTEAFF.

The chain employs TRBV5-1 and TRBJ1-5; 7 bases fit TRBD1. The V and J ends lost 2 bases and 3 bases, in that order; junction bases with no gene match: 5. The CDR3 spans 15 residues. The germline V gene has CDR1 SGHRS and CDR2 YFSETQ. The DNA of the CDR3 is TGCGCCAGCAGCTTAACAGGGGAATACAATCAGCCCCAGCATTTT. It encodes CASSLTGEYNQPQHF.

This chain links TRBV10-3 with TRBJ1-2; TRBD1 matches at 7 bases. V shed 6 bases, J shed 6 bases, and the junction held 10 bases outside the gene matches. The CDR3 consists of 14 residues. CDR1 is ENHRY, CDR2 SYGVKD, per germline. The CDR3 DNA sequence: TGTGCCATCAGCGGAGGGGGCGGTGGTAATGGCTACACCTTC. This translates into CAISGGGGGNGYTF.

The rearrangement uses TRBV25-1 and TRBJ2-7; 9 nucleotides match TRBD2. CDR3 length: 14 residues. J lost 5 bases, V lost 7 bases, and 9 bases had no gene match. Germline CDR1 and CDR2: MGHDK and SYGVNS. CDR3 coding DNA: TGTGCCAGCACAGCAGCGGGGGGAGTGCACGAGCAGTACTTC. It encodes CASTAAGGVHEQYF.

The chain couples TRBV9 to TRBJ1-5, with TRBD1 as a possible D gene (5 bases). CDR3 length equals 15 residues. Between the trimmed V and J ends, which lost 5 bases and 1 base, there was a span of 13 bases. Germline V gives CDR1 SGDLS, CDR2 YYNGEE. The CDR3 spells CASSRGLASNQPQHF. The DNA of the CDR3 is TGTGCCAGCAGTAGGGGTTTGGCGAGCAATCAGCCCCAGCATTTT. Drawing the rest from reference TRBV9 and TRBJ1-5, the complete variable domain is DSGVTQTPKHLITATGQRVTLRCSPRSGDLSVYWYQQSLDQGLQFLIQYYNGEERAKGNILERFSAQQFPDLHSELNLSSLELGDSALYFCASSRGLASNQPQHFGDGTRLSIL.

The rearrangement links TRBV5-1 to TRBJ1-1; D remains ambiguous. V lost 6 bases to trimming and J lost 1 base, with 13 bases between them. The CDR3 totals 14 residues. Germline lookup yields CDR1 SGHRS and CDR2 YFSETQ. The CDR3 is CASTLTGGNTEAFF. Written as DNA, the CDR3 is TGCGCCAGCACCCTGACGGGAGGGAACACTGAAGCTTTCTTT.

The V call is TRBV30, the J call TRBJ2-5; 9 bases agree with TRBD2. Germline CDR1 and CDR2: GTSNPN and SVGIG (reference sequence). The CDR3 sequence is 14 residues long. J was trimmed by 7 bases and V by 5 bases; bases with no gene match: 11. The CDR3 spells CAWDGGGGAGTQYF. As DNA, the CDR3 is TGTGCCTGGGATGGCGGCGGGGGGGCTGGGACCCAGTACTTC.

The V call is TRBV13, the J call TRBJ2-5, with D perhaps matching TRBD2 (5 bases). Germline-derived CDR1 and CDR2 are PRHDT and FYEKMQ (reference sequence). The CDR3 has 17 residues. The ends were cut back, 1 base at V and 2 bases at J, with 17 bases in the middle. The CDR3 DNA is TGTGCCAGCAGCTTAGCAGCGGCCCGGGGTAGGCAAGAGACCCAGTACTTC. Translating it yields CASSLAAARGRQETQYF. Full variable domain (remainder filled in from reference TRBV13 and TRBJ2-5): AAGVIQSPRHLIKEKRETATLKCYPIPRHDTVYWYQQGPGQDPQFLISFYEKMQSDKGSIPDRFSAQQFSDYHSELNMSSLELGDSALYFCASSLAAARGRQETQYFGPGTRLLVL.

This clone occurred a few times. Other DNA variants within this sample encode the same CDR3. The chain couples TRBV5-1 to TRBJ2-3; 7 bases map to TRBD1. The CDR3 loop spans 15 amino acids. Germline V gene lookup returns CDR1 SGHRS and CDR2 YFSETQ. With 0 bases clipped from V and 6 bases from J, the junction kept 7 bases outside the gene matches. CDR3 nucleotides: TGCGCCAGCAGCTTGGGGCAGGGGGTAGCGGATACGCAGTATTTT. The encoded protein is CASSLGQGVADTQYF. The whole variable domain, remainder taken from reference TRBV5-1 and TRBJ2-3, is KAGVTQTPRYLIKTRGQQVTLSCSPISGHRSVSWYQQTPGQGLQFLFEYFSETQRNKGNFPGRFSGRQFSNSRSEMNVSTLELGDSALYLCASSLGQGVADTQYFGPGTRLTVL.

The V call is TRBV6-1, the J call TRBJ2-7; D is possibly TRBD1 (5 bases). The length of the CDR3 is 13 residues. Trimming cost V 7 bases and J 3 bases, with 13 bases left between them. The V gene's germline CDR1 is MNHNS and CDR2 SASEGT. This CDR3 is CASKKGFDYEQYF. The CDR3 nucleotides are TGTGCCAGCAAGAAGGGGTTCGACTACGAGCAGTACTTC.

The chain uses TRBV30 and TRBJ1-5, with TRBD1 matching over 8 bases. The germline V gene encodes CDR1 GTSNPN and CDR2 SVGIG (reference sequence). The CDR3 is 14 amino acids. The junction had 3 bases not matched to a gene; V was cut back by 5 bases and J by 0 bases. The CDR3 sequence is CAWGQGYSNQPQHF. The CDR3 bases are TGTGCCTGGGGACAGGGTTATAGCAATCAGCCCCAGCATTTT.

This clone was counted once. This sequence joins TRBV28 and TRBJ2-5; D is perhaps TRBD1 (5 bases). CDR3 size: 15 residues. CDR1 MDHEN and CDR2 SYDVKM come from the germline V gene. Deletions cut 2 bases from V and 2 bases from J, with 12 bases between. CDR3 DNA: TGTGCCAGCAGTTTAGCCCCGCAGGGTCAAGAGACCCAGTACTTC. Amino acids: CASSLAPQGQETQYF.

The chain combines TRBV5-6 with TRBJ1-2, with D possibly TRBD1 on 6 matching bases. The CDR3 spans 18 residues. V was cut by 4 bases and J by 3 bases, with 25 bases left in between. The V gene's germline CDR1 is SGHDT and CDR2 YYEEEE. CDR3 bases: TGTGCCAGCAGCCCTCTAGGTGGGACATCCTCTCCGGACTATGGCTACACCTTC. This encodes CASSPLGGTSSPDYGYTF.

The V and J genes are TRBV4-2 and TRBJ1-1; D possibly corresponds to TRBD1 (6 bases). V was trimmed by 1 base and J by 1 base, leaving 16 bases between them. Looked up from germline, CDR1 is LGHNA and CDR2 is YNFKEQ. The CDR3 has 17 residues. The CDR3 spells CASSQGDFGQRNTEAFF. As DNA, the CDR3 is TGTGCCAGCAGCCAAGGTGACTTCGGACAGCGGAACACTGAAGCTTTCTTT.

This chain uses TRBV7-9 with TRBJ1-3; D is perhaps TRBD1 (6 bases). There are 15 residues in the CDR3. Trimming removed 5 bases at V and 4 bases at J, with 15 bases between. CDR1 and CDR2 (germline): SEHNR, FQNEAQ (reference sequence). CDR3 sequence: CASSEPDRSGNTIYF. As DNA, the CDR3 is TGTGCCAGCAGCGAACCCGACAGGTCCGGAAACACCATATATTTT. Supplemented by reference TRBV7-9 and TRBJ1-3, the full variable domain reads DTGVSQNPRHKITKRGQNVTFRCDPISEHNRLYWYRQTLGQGPEFLTYFQNEAQLEKSRLLSDRFSAERPKGSFSTLEIQRTEQGDSAMYLCASSEPDRSGNTIYFGEGSWLTVV.

The rearrangement links TRBV2 to TRBJ1-4; 7 nucleotides align to TRBD1. The CDR3 extends over 17 amino acids. V trimming: 5 bases; J trimming: 4 bases; junction bases outside the gene matches: 13. Germline CDR1 reads SNHLY; CDR2 reads FYNNEI. CDR3 sequence: CASSTSMVGTDNEKLFF. CDR3 nucleotide sequence: TGTGCCAGCAGTACCTCTATGGTTGGGACAGATAATGAAAAACTGTTTTTT.

The chain couples TRBV7-2 to TRBJ2-7; D is possibly TRBD2 (7 bases). Germline V CDR1 and CDR2: SGHTA, FQGNSA. V shed 8 bases and J shed 3 bases, with 17 bases lying between them. The CDR3 length is 14 residues. The CDR3 region is CASGGGGAVYEQYF. The CDR3 DNA is TGTGCCAGCGGAGGAGGGGGGGCCGTCTACGAGCAGTACTTC.

V usage is TRBV5-8 and J usage is TRBJ1-4; D is perhaps TRBD1 (6 bases). Germline lookup yields CDR1 SGHTS and CDR2 YDEGEE. V was shortened by 0 bases and J by 5 bases, with 14 bases between the two germline ends. CDR3 length: 16 residues. CDR3 loop: CASSLEGGGVNEKLFF. In DNA, the CDR3 is TGTGCCAGCAGCTTGGAAGGAGGGGGGGTGAATGAAAAACTGTTTTTT.